The clone carrying this T cell receptor beta chain showed up just a few times. The antigen remains undetermined. The source of the sample is a study of blood T cells in healthy people across ages. Next came a second PCR, run for about 7 to 12 cycles, which used a sample-barcoded 5' primer along with a J-beta primer mix. A single record per CDR3 protein comes from TCRdb applying MiXCR to the 5' RACE reads. In the table there are some 1.5 million distinct CDR3 sequences, 28% of which are singletons. Study observations and caveats: As age increased, TCR beta diversity per million T cells fell in a roughly linear fashion. Across samples, TCR beta diversity tracked strongly with naive T cell percentage.

Germline V lookup: CDR1 SGHRS, CDR2 YFSETQ. The CDR3 spans 14 residues. With 4 bases removed from V and 1 base from J, the gap between germline ends came to 11 bases. Total RNA extraction produced at least 5.5 micrograms (per sample) for the study. The chain couples TRBV5-1 to TRBJ1-2, with D tentatively TRBD1 (5 bases). Specimen: blood. This clonotype was obtained from a woman aged 25-40 years in good health. The CDR3 here is CASSARDGNYGYTF. The DNA of the CDR3 is TGCGCCAGCAGCGCAAGGGACGGTAACTATGGCTACACCTTC. The full variable domain, in which reference TRBV5-1 and TRBJ1-2 provide the parts outside the CDR3, is KAGVTQTPRYLIKTRGQQVTLSCSPISGHRSVSWYQQTPGQGLQFLFEYFSETQRNKGNFPGRFSGRQFSNSRSEMNVSTLELGDSALYLCASSARDGNYGYTFGSGTRLTVV.